Reported below is one TCR beta chain. The target of this receptor is not known. The input lacks base qualities; no much larger clone sits a single base away. The CDR3 regions of human TCRbeta chains were analyzed by immunosequencing. Per the authors' processing: TCRs in the repertoires were compared against a reference library of SARS-CoV-2-specific TCRs that had been generated with the MIRA antigen-specificity platform. Breadth was defined as the fraction of unique TCRs that were SARS-CoV-2-associated, and depth was defined as the fraction of total T cells that were SARS-CoV-2-associated. Using the MIRA data, each spike-specific TCR was assigned both to the spike region to which the TCR was reactive and to a CD4 or CD8 class. Log10-transformed breadth and depth values were compared by one-way ANOVA with Sidak's multiple comparisons tests. TCRdb took over this immuneACCESS table, retaining in-frame rearrangements with V and J assigned. Such tables are incomplete; in checked studies, under half of the missing clones stem from an unresolved V gene, and the remainder is unexplained. V and J calls and clone size are as listed in that table; D and trimming were resolved from the DNA. For this sample there are approximately 260,000 clones; approximately 93% appear just once. Roughly 0.5% of the sample is in the top ten clones.

The source of the sample is a study of T cell responses to AZD1222 COVID-19 vaccine (dated by TCRdb to about 2021). As for the study more broadly: AZD1222 recipients with second doses at about 4 weeks or about 12 weeks were pooled, because spike-specific TCR depth and breadth did not differ between schedules. TCR sequencing covered more than 230 trial participants: nearly 210 given two doses of AZD1222 and around 26 given two doses of MenACWY control vaccine. Trial participants were enrolled by age into subgroups of 18-55, 56-69 and 70-plus years, and around 150, 28 and 57 TCR-sequenced participants, respectively, were included in these subgroups.

The CDR3 numbers 15 residues from cysteine through phenylalanine. This entry keeps only the CDR3 DNA: 45 bases, framed from base 1. Via the germline V gene, CDR1 is SGDLS and CDR2 YYNGEE. What the work shows at the level of the full study, not this receptor alone: In the small 56-69-year group, the increase in depth fell short of significance, most likely because of low power. Because no day 14 peak-response samples were available, the repertoires could be characterized only after the peak T cell response. Only five or six AZD1222 recipients were SARS-CoV-2 seropositive at baseline, limiting conclusions about previously exposed vaccinees. Most participants were white British and females outnumbered males, and the authors suggested that clonal diversity may have been underestimated. Reportedly, close to half of the unique spike-specific TCRs recognized epitopes lying outside the regions that are mutated in the B.1.351 and B.1.1.7 variants. After two AZD1222 doses, both the breadth and the depth of spike-specific TCRs were significantly higher than at day 0 and than in MenACWY recipients. CD4 TCRs associated with the vaccine covered the entire spike protein, and the dominant responses were in regions 160-218 and 743-854.

Interpreted using the paper, the time point label stands for: baseline before first vaccination. Vaccinee samples came from UK trials COV001 and COV002, including a single-blind randomized controlled phase 2/3 trial of AZD1222 (ChAdOx1 nCoV-19) in healthy adults. For TCRbeta chain sequencing, PBMC samples were collected from trial participants at day 0 and at day 28 after the second dose. This receptor chain uses TRBV9 and TRBJ2-1, and 8 junctional nucleotides match TRBD2. The specimen comprised peripheral blood, sampled on day 0 of AZD1222 vaccination. The sequence was collected from an adult in good health. The CDR3 loop reads CVEPEAGEWSSEQFF. The sequence in DNA is TGTGTCGAACCTGAAGCGGGAGAATGGTCGAGTGAGCAGTTCTTC.